This note documents a single T cell receptor (beta chain) sequence. What it recognizes is unknown. This sample was included in a study of vaccination and CD4 T cells after COVID-19. Study details: Sampling post-COVID took place a median approximately 100 days after diagnosis (range 35 to 161).

The Oncomine TCR Beta short-read assay sequenced DNA from cultured CD4+ T cells. TCRdb ran MiXCR on the PCR reads and lists one entry per CDR3 protein. The table includes 7,000 or so distinct CDR3 sequences, about 32% detected once. Notes on the study in general: Convalescent patients had a median approximately 86% of post-vaccine SARS-CoV-2-reactive clones that were detected only after vaccination, not before it.

CDR3 length: 16 amino acids. The germline gives CDR1 SGHRS, CDR2 YFSETQ. Trimming left V 4 bases short and J 7 bases short, with 23 bases between. Treatment reported: roughly ten-day PBMC culture with coronavirus spike peptide pools or control peptides (ViraFEST assay). During the years 2011-2018, before the COVID-19 pandemic, the unexposed donor's CD4+ T cells were collected. The clonotype comes from a human donor in good health. This sequence joins TRBV5-1 and TRBJ1-2; D is ambiguous. Source material: CD4+ T cells from blood, cultured in vitro. The CDR3 protein is CASSPPELAQRSGYTF. The CDR3 nucleotides read TGCGCCAGCAGCCCCCCCGAGCTGGCTCAGCGGAGTGGCTACACCTTC. Using reference TRBV5-1 and TRBJ1-2 for the parts outside the CDR3, the full variable domain is KAGVTQTPRYLIKTRGQQVTLSCSPISGHRSVSWYQQTPGQGLQFLFEYFSETQRNKGNFPGRFSGRQFSNSRSEMNVSTLELGDSALYLCASSPPELAQRSGYTFGSGTRLTVV.